This T cell receptor beta chain was obtained from a study of lymphopenia after photon versus proton radiotherapy. In the case of this clone: The target antigen is unknown.

There are 13 residues in the CDR3. Trimming removed 1 base from V and 2 bases from J, with 6 bases in between. Per the germline V gene, CDR1 is SGHVT and CDR2 is SQSDAQ. The assay was immunoSEQ multiplex PCR, and TCRdb's table has in-frame clones only and misses some. The data show around 63,000 clones, approximately 86% seen once. Study-wide results and caveats: After lymphocyte nadir, photon-treated repertoires showed oligoclonal expansion, especially CD8+ Temra. Photon-treated patients lost naive T cells and TCR diversity; proton-treated stayed stable. Authors raise, but do not show, better survival with proton therapy. Larger post-nadir TCR diversity loss correlated inversely with survival in deceased patients.

The rearrangement uses TRBV7-4 and TRBJ2-7, with D uncertain. The sequencing used peripheral blood, collected from a patient treated with photon-based radiotherapy. The receptor was derived from a middle-aged man with gastric cancer. The CDR3 region is CASSLVAAYEQYF. The CDR3 DNA reads as TGTGCCAGCAGCTTAGTGGCCGCCTACGAGCAGTACTTC.